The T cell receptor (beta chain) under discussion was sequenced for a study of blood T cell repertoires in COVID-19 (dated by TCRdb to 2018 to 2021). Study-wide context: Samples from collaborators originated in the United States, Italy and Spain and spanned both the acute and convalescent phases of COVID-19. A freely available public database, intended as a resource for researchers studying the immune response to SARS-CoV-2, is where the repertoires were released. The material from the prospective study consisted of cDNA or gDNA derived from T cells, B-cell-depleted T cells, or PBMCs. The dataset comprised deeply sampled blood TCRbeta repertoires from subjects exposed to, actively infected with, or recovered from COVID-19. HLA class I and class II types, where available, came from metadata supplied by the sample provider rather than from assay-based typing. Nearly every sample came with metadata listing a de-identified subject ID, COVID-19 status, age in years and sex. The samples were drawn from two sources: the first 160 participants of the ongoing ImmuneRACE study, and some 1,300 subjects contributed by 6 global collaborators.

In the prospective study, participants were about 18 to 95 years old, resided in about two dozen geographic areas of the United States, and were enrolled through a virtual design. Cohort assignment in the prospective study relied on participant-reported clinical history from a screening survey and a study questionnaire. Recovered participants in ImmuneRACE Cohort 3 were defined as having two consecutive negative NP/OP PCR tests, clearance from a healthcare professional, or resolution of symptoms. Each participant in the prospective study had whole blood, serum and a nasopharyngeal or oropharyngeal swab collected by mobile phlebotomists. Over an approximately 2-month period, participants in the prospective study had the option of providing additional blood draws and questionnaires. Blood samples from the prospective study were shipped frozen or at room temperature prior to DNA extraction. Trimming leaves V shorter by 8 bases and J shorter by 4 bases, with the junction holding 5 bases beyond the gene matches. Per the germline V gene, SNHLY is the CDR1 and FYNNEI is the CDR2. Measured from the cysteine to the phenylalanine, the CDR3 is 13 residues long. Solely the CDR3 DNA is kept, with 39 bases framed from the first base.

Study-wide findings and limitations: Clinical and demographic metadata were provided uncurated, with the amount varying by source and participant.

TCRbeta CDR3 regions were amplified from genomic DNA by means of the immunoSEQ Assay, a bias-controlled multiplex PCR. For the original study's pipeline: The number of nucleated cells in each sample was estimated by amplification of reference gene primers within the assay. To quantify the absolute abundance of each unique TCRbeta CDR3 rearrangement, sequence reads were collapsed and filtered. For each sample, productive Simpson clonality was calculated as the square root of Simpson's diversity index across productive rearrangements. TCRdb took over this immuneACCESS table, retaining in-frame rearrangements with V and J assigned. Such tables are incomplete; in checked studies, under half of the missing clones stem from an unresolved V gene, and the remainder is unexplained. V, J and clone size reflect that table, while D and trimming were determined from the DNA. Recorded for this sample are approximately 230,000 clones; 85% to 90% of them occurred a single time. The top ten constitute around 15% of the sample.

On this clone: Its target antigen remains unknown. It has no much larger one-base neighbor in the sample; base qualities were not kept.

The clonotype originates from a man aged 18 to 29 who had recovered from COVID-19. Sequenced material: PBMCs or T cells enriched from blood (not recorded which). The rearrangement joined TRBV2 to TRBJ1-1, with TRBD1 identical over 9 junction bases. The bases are TGTGCCAGCGGGGACAGGGCCGGCACTGAAGCTTTCTTT. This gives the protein CASGDRAGTEAFF.